A selection of T cell receptor beta chains follows, all from one sample in a study of blood T cells in healthy people across ages. One entry per CDR3 protein, called by TCRdb with MiXCR from the 5' RACE reads. The sample lists about 1.1 million distinct CDR3 sequences; roughly two fifths were seen once. Sequences were obtained from blood. The receptors here all came from a man in his late teens or twenties in good health. The CDR3 runs from the conserved cysteine through the conserved F or W. Each record gives: J gene, V gene, CDR3 protein.

J: TRBJ2-3; V: TRBV20-1; CDR3: CSAMWGRSLPDTQYF
J: TRBJ2-3; V: TRBV7-2; CDR3: CASSFGQRTDTQYF
J: TRBJ1-1; V: TRBV5-6; CDR3: CASGRQGGTEAFF
J: TRBJ2-3; V: TRBV5-1; CDR3: CASSSTGQGSTDTQYF
J: TRBJ1-6; V: TRBV2; CDR3: CASSEDRGYNSPLHF
J: TRBJ2-5; V: TRBV4-1; CDR3: CASSHPGLAKQETQYF
J: TRBJ2-1; V: TRBV27; CDR3: CASSTTGTLNNEQFF
J: .; V: TRBV9; CDR3: CASSPAGPGSYNEQYF
J: TRBJ1-5; V: TRBV7-9; CDR3: CASSLGSGLDQPQHF
J: TRBJ1-2; V: TRBV5-5; CDR3: CASSLYLTDGYTF
J: TRBJ2-3; V: TRBV20-1; CDR3: CSAERLAGASSTDTQYF
J: TRBJ2-7; V: TRBV11-2; CDR3: CASSLVLEPNYEQYF
J: TRBJ2-3; V: TRBV4-1; CDR3: CASSQGAYPADTQYF
J: TRBJ1-2; V: TRBV12-3/TRBV12-4; CDR3: CASNHRGIMSGYGYTF
J: TRBJ2-3; V: TRBV5-1; CDR3: CASSLDGSDTQYF
J: TRBJ2-3; V: TRBV28; CDR3: CASSWGFVAGGSDTQYF
J: TRBJ2-4; V: TRBV5-1; CDR3: CASSLTRGNIQYF
J: TRBJ1-4; V: TRBV12-3/TRBV12-4; CDR3: CASSLSLGTNEKLFF
J: TRBJ2-3; V: TRBV24-1; CDR3: CAAQSADTQYF
J: TRBJ1-1; V: TRBV5-1; CDR3: CASSLIGADTEAFF